The entry below gives a single T cell receptor beta chain sequence along with its context. CDR1 SNHLY and CDR2 FYNNEI come from the germline V gene. The CDR3 contains 14 residues. Trimming took 6 bases from V and 6 from J, leaving 17 bases between them. The method was immunoSEQ multiplex PCR; TCRdb's version includes in-frame clones alone and lacks a portion of them. This table holds 300,000 to 450,000 clones, more than 65% found once. The data originate from a study of blood T cell repertoires in COVID-19. Overall study: PBMCs, B-cell-depleted T cells, or T cells provided the cDNA or gDNA that made up the material.

The rearrangement uses TRBV2 and TRBJ1-2; possible D gene TRBD1, 6 bases. The sample comprised peripheral blood. The clonotype originates from a human donor with acute or convalescent COVID-19. The donor label of this sample is uncertain. CDR3 nucleotides: TGTGCCAGCAGGGGGGCTAGGGGCAGCGATGGCTACACCTTC. It encodes CASRGARGSDGYTF. Full variable domain (outside the CDR3, taken from reference TRBV2 and TRBJ1-2): EPEVTQTPSHQVTQMGQEVILRCVPISNHLYFYWYRQILGQKVEFLVSFYNNEISEKSEIFDDQFSVERPDGSNFTLKIRSTKLEDSAMYFCASRGARGSDGYTFGSGTRLTVV.